This entry features one TCR beta chain sequence. This clonotype was counted many times. Its antigen remains undetermined. One base away there is no much larger clone; base qualities are not given. The CDR3 contains 17 residues, cysteine and phenylalanine counted. Only CDR3 DNA remains: 51 bases, in frame from the first base. The germline V gene encodes CDR1 MNHNY and CDR2 SVGAGI (reference sequence). The germline V and J ends show losses of 0 bases and 7 bases respectively, and no gene match explains 7 bases of the junction. This entry is derived from a study of breast tumors, draining lymph nodes, adjacent tissues (dated by TCRdb to about 2016). Regarding the research as a whole: In breast cancer patients, the study compared the TCR beta repertoires of tumor, adjacent nontumor tissue and axillary lymph nodes. In human breast cancer, the study set out to assess how tumor, surrounding tissue and draining lymph node repertoires relate to one another and whether T cells might be exchanged between them. On the study overall, not on this receptor specifically: Tumor T-cell repertoires showed less diversity than lymph node repertoires and more diversity than nontumor tissue repertoires, and tumor T-cell repertoires showed preferential V and J gene usage. The data were judged consistent with most tumor T cells deriving from the lymph node and then expanding within tumor tissue. Rather than being directly demonstrated, the conclusion that tumor T cells originate in lymph nodes was presented as consistent with a hypothesis. In luminal-like breast cancer, tumor and nontumor tissue repertoires resembled each other significantly more than in basal-like breast cancer.

The sequencing machine was an Illumina HiSeq 2000. TCR beta chain libraries were generated by multiplex PCR amplification. The amplified TCR beta chain products were analyzed by high-throughput sequencing. TCRdb reworked the public reads: Q25 trimming with fastp, MiXCR clone assembly, productive beta chains retained. Here each entry gathers all rows of one CDR3 protein and keeps the most common genes and DNA. Here the sample has more than 20,000 distinct CDR3 sequences; roughly 21% occur a single time. The biggest ten clones account for roughly 14% of the sample. The material sequenced was breast tumor tissue. Recombination joined TRBV6-6 with TRBJ2-1; 12 central nucleotides agree with TRBD2. This receptor was obtained from a female donor with breast cancer. Some clones in this sample may be carry-over from other donors' samples. CDR3 protein: CASSYSMTSGRVNEQFF. The sequenced DNA is TGTGCCAGCAGTTACTCGATGACTAGCGGGAGAGTTAATGAGCAGTTCTTC.